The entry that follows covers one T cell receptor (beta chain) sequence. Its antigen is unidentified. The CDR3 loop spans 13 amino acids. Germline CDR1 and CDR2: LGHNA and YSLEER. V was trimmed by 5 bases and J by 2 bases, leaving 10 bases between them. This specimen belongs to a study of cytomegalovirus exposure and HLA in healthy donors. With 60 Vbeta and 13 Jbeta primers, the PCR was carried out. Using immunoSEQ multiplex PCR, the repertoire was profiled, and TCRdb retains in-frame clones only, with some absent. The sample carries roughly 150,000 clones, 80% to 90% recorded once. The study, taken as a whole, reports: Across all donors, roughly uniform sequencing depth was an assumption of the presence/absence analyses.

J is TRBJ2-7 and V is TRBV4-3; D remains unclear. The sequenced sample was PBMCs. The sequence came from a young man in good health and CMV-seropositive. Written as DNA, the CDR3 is TGCGCCAGCAGCAAAGGGCCTGCCTACGAGCAGTACTTC. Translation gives CASSKGPAYEQYF.